These T cell receptor beta chains were read from a single sample in a study of cytomegalovirus exposure and HLA in healthy donors. Sequencing was performed with immunoSEQ multiplex PCR; in TCRdb, only in-frame clones are kept and a portion is missing. There are 130,000 or so clones in the sample; around 77% occur only once, and 5% to 5.5% lies in the top ten. Sequencing was done on a sample of PBMCs. Receptors originate from a man aged 25 to 45 in good health and CMV-seronegative. Both conserved end residues are part of each CDR3. Each record gives: V gene, D gene, clone size, J gene, CDR3 DNA, CDR3 protein. D genes are given only for firm matches. Size values are once, few and many counts, or a class for expanded clones, and some rows have none.

V gene: TRBV7-9
D gene: -
clone size: -
J gene: TRBJ2-3
CDR3 DNA: TGTGCCAGCAGCTTAGCGAGGGAATGGTCACCAGATACGCAGTATTTT
CDR3 protein: CASSLAREWSPDTQYF

V gene: TRBV5-6
D gene: -
clone size: -
J gene: TRBJ2-5
CDR3 DNA: TGTGCCAGCAGCTTGGGGATACAGGGTTGGGGCCAAGAGACCCAGTACTTC
CDR3 protein: CASSLGIQGWGQETQYF

V gene: TRBV6-1
D gene: -
clone size: -
J gene: TRBJ2-7
CDR3 DNA: TGTGCCAGCAGTGAAGCGCCACTGGGCGGGCTAACCTACGAGCAGTACTTC
CDR3 protein: CASSEAPLGGLTYEQYF

V gene: TRBV30
D gene: -
clone size: few
J gene: TRBJ2-7
CDR3 DNA: TGTGCCTGGAGTGTATTGATTTCCGCAATATCTACCTACGAGCAGTACTTC
CDR3 protein: CAWSVLISAISTYEQYF

V gene: TRBV13
D gene: TRBD1
clone size: -
J gene: TRBJ2-7
CDR3 DNA: TGTGCCAGCAGCTTAAGACAGGGGGTCGACGAGCAGTACTTC
CDR3 protein: CASSLRQGVDEQYF

V gene: TRBV27
D gene: TRBD1
clone size: -
J gene: TRBJ2-7
CDR3 DNA: TGTGCCAGCTGGGGACAGGGGGGAAACTACGAGCAGTACTTC
CDR3 protein: CASWGQGGNYEQYF

V gene: TRBV11-2
D gene: TRBD1
clone size: -
J gene: TRBJ1-4
CDR3 DNA: TGTGCCAGCAGCTTAGTAGGACAGGGTGAAAAACTGTTTTTT
CDR3 protein: CASSLVGQGEKLFF

V gene: TRBV28
D gene: TRBD2
clone size: -
J gene: TRBJ2-5
CDR3 DNA: TGTGCCAGCAGTTTATATGTCGGGGGGGTTCAAGAGACCCAGTACTTC
CDR3 protein: CASSLYVGGVQETQYF

V gene: TRBV7-2
D gene: -
clone size: -
J gene: TRBJ2-7
CDR3 DNA: TGTGCCAGCAGCTTAGATCGGACTAGCAGGGGGGTCTACGAGCAGTACTTC
CDR3 protein: CASSLDRTSRGVYEQYF

V gene: TRBV2
D gene: -
clone size: -
J gene: TRBJ1-3
CDR3 DNA: TGTGCCAGCAGTGATACGGTTGGAAACACCATATATTTT
CDR3 protein: CASSDTVGNTIYF

V gene: TRBV7-3
D gene: TRBD1
clone size: -
J gene: TRBJ1-1
CDR3 DNA: TGTGCCAGCAGCTTATCCGGACAGGGGAACACTGAAGCTTTCTTT
CDR3 protein: CASSLSGQGNTEAFF

V gene: TRBV29-1
D gene: -
clone size: -
J gene: TRBJ2-7
CDR3 DNA: TGCAGCGTTGATTGGGGGCGGGAGCAGTACTTC
CDR3 protein: CSVDWGREQYF

V gene: TRBV10-2
D gene: -
clone size: -
J gene: TRBJ1-6
CDR3 DNA: TGCGCCAGCAGTGAGGCAGGGAAAACACCCCTCCACTTT
CDR3 protein: CASSEAGKTPLHF

V gene: TRBV7-9
D gene: TRBD2
clone size: -
J gene: TRBJ2-3
CDR3 DNA: TGTGCCAGCAGCCCCTTGACTAGCGGGCCGGCAGATACGCAGTATTTT
CDR3 protein: CASSPLTSGPADTQYF

V gene: TRBV13
D gene: -
clone size: -
J gene: TRBJ2-7
CDR3 DNA: TGTGCCAGCAGCTTAGGCCCGTCCGCGGGGGAGCAGTACTTC
CDR3 protein: CASSLGPSAGEQYF

V gene: TRBV6-6
D gene: TRBD1
clone size: -
J gene: TRBJ2-5
CDR3 DNA: TGTGCCAGCACCCAGCAGGGGACAGGGGTAGAGACCCAGTACTTC
CDR3 protein: CASTQQGTGVETQYF

V gene: TRBV2
D gene: -
clone size: -
J gene: TRBJ1-3
CDR3 DNA: TGTGCCAGCAGGGCATTATGGAGCTCTGGAAACACCATATATTTT
CDR3 protein: CASRALWSSGNTIYF

V gene: TRBV29-1
D gene: TRBD1
clone size: -
J gene: TRBJ2-3
CDR3 DNA: TGCAGCGTGGGACAGAGCTTATCCACAGATACGCAGTATTTT
CDR3 protein: CSVGQSLSTDTQYF

V gene: TRBV7-9
D gene: TRBD2
clone size: -
J gene: TRBJ2-7
CDR3 DNA: TGTGCCAGCAGCTTAGCGCTAGCGGCCTACGAGCAGTACTTC
CDR3 protein: CASSLALAAYEQYF

V gene: TRBV7-9
D gene: TRBD2
clone size: -
J gene: TRBJ2-7
CDR3 DNA: TGTGCCAGCAGCTTGGGGGGGGGAGCGTGGGAGCAGTACTTC
CDR3 protein: CASSLGGGAWEQYF

V gene: TRBV11-2
D gene: -
clone size: -
J gene: TRBJ2-5
CDR3 DNA: TGTGCCGGTAGGCACCCGGGGGAAGAGACCCAGTACTTC
CDR3 protein: CAGRHPGEETQYF

V gene: TRBV18
D gene: -
clone size: -
J gene: TRBJ1-5
CDR3 DNA: TGTGCCAGCTCACCTGCAGCTAGCCGCAATCAGCCCCAGCATTTT
CDR3 protein: CASSPAASRNQPQHF

V gene: TRBV4-1
D gene: -
clone size: -
J gene: TRBJ2-2
CDR3 DNA: TGCGCCAGCAGCCAAGATGAGGCTGGCACCGGGGAGCTGTTTTTT
CDR3 protein: CASSQDEAGTGELFF

V gene: TRBV4-1
D gene: -
clone size: -
J gene: TRBJ2-3
CDR3 DNA: TGCGCCAGCAGCCAAGTCGGGAGCACAGATACGCAGTATTTT
CDR3 protein: CASSQVGSTDTQYF

V gene: TRBV6-1
D gene: -
clone size: -
J gene: TRBJ2-7
CDR3 DNA: TGTGCCAGCAGTGACAGGGATCGGGACGAGCAGTACTTC
CDR3 protein: CASSDRDRDEQYF

V gene: TRBV7-8
D gene: -
clone size: few
J gene: TRBJ1-1
CDR3 DNA: TGTGCCAGCACCCAGTCGGGAGGGGTAGCGAGGGTCACTGAAGCTTTCTTT
CDR3 protein: CASTQSGGVARVTEAFF

V gene: TRBV2
D gene: -
clone size: once
J gene: TRBJ1-6
CDR3 DNA: TGTGCCAGTTCGGGGGGCAGTTCACCCCTCCACTTT
CDR3 protein: CASSGGSSPLHF

V gene: TRBV6-6
D gene: TRBD2
clone size: -
J gene: TRBJ2-7
CDR3 DNA: TGTGCCAGCAGTTACTCGGAGGGACTAGCGGGGGCGGGGTACTTC
CDR3 protein: CASSYSEGLAGAGYF

V gene: TRBV5-1
D gene: TRBD2
clone size: few
J gene: TRBJ2-3
CDR3 DNA: TGCGCCAGCAGCTTGGCTAGCGGGGGGATAGATACGCAGTATTTT
CDR3 protein: CASSLASGGIDTQYF

V gene: TRBV4-3
D gene: -
clone size: -
J gene: TRBJ2-2
CDR3 DNA: TGCGCCAGCAGCCAAGTGGGGCGGGGGCCCGGGGAGCTGTTTTTT
CDR3 protein: CASSQVGRGPGELFF

V gene: TRBV30
D gene: TRBD1
clone size: -
J gene: TRBJ2-7
CDR3 DNA: TGTGCCTGGAGTGTACGACAGGGGGCGGTCGAGCAGTACTTC
CDR3 protein: CAWSVRQGAVEQYF

V gene: TRBV27
D gene: -
clone size: -
J gene: TRBJ2-5
CDR3 DNA: TGTGCCACTGGGAGTGGAGAGACCCAGTACTTC
CDR3 protein: CATGSGETQYF

V gene: TRBV7-2
D gene: TRBD1
clone size: once
J gene: TRBJ1-2
CDR3 DNA: TGTGCCAGCAGCCCCCGGACAGGGTTTTATGGCTACACCTTC
CDR3 protein: CASSPRTGFYGYTF

V gene: TRBV6-6
D gene: -
clone size: few
J gene: TRBJ2-1
CDR3 DNA: TGTGCCAGCAGTTACATCGAGGGTCCCAATGAGCAGTTCTTC
CDR3 protein: CASSYIEGPNEQFF

V gene: TRBV7-9
D gene: TRBD1
clone size: -
J gene: TRBJ1-1
CDR3 DNA: TGTTCCAGCAGCTTATATGGGACAGATAACACTGAAGCTTTCTTT
CDR3 protein: CSSSLYGTDNTEAFF

V gene: TRBV6-1
D gene: -
clone size: -
J gene: TRBJ2-1
CDR3 DNA: TGTGCCAGCAGTGACCAACCTACCTCCCTCCATTACAATGAGCAGTTCTTC
CDR3 protein: CASSDQPTSLHYNEQFF

V gene: TRBV9
D gene: -
clone size: -
J gene: TRBJ1-6
CDR3 DNA: TGTGCCAGCAGCGCGCGACAGAGCTCCTATAATTCACCCCTCCACTTT
CDR3 protein: CASSARQSSYNSPLHF